The 5 T cell receptor beta chains below were found in one sample sequenced in a study of blood T cell repertoires in COVID-19. Some clones are missing from TCRdb's copy, which holds only in-frame ones; the method was immunoSEQ multiplex PCR. This table holds under 60,000 clones, 80% to 90% found once. Sample: peripheral blood. These receptors were collected from a woman aged 60-75 years with COVID-19, enrolled during active disease.

The rearrangement links TRBV29-1 to TRBJ2-2, with 7 bases identical to TRBD2. Trimming cost V 7 bases and J 1 base; bases outside gene matches: 12. CDR3 length equals 16 residues. Germline lookup yields CDR1 SQVTM and CDR2 ANQGSEA. This CDR3 reads CSALGPASGNTGELFF. CDR3 in DNA: TGCAGCGCCCTAGGGCCGGCTAGCGGGAACACCGGGGAGCTGTTTTTT.

This clone came up once. V is TRBV18 and J is TRBJ1-4; D gene uncertain. The germline V gene has CDR1 KGHSH and CDR2 LQKENI. CDR3 length: 14 amino acids. With 3 bases removed from V and 6 bases from J, the gap between germline ends came to 11 bases. The CDR3 bases are TGTGCCAGCTCACCTTGGGAGGGATATGAAAAACTGTTTTTT. This gives the protein CASSPWEGYEKLFF.

V and J are TRBV21-1 and TRBJ2-7; the table's D call of TRBD2 was not tested on the DNA. TRBV21-1 is described as a pseudogene. CDR3 length: 15 residues. The CDR3 DNA sequence: TGTGCCAGCAGCAAAGTGGCTAGCGCCAACTACGAGCAGTACTTC. Its translation is CASSKVASANYEQYF.

The rearrangement links TRBV5-1 to TRBJ1-1, with TRBD1 as a possible D gene (6 bases). Per germline, CDR1 SGHRS and CDR2 YFSETQ. The germline V and J ends were trimmed by 1 base and 0 bases, with 10 bases remaining between them. CDR3 size: 15 residues. CDR3 sequence: CASSLSPGVNTEAFF. The CDR3 DNA reads TGCGCCAGCAGCTTGTCCCCAGGGGTGAACACTGAAGCTTTCTTT.

The chain combines TRBV5-6 with TRBJ2-1, with D maybe TRBD2 (6 bases). Deletions cut 1 base from V and 0 bases from J, with 11 bases between. The germline V gene encodes CDR1 SGHDT and CDR2 YYEEEE. The CDR3 extends over 16 amino acids. CDR3 residues: CASSLSAGRSYNEQFF. The DNA for the CDR3 is TGTGCCAGCAGCTTGTCCGCGGGGCGCTCCTACAATGAGCAGTTCTTC.